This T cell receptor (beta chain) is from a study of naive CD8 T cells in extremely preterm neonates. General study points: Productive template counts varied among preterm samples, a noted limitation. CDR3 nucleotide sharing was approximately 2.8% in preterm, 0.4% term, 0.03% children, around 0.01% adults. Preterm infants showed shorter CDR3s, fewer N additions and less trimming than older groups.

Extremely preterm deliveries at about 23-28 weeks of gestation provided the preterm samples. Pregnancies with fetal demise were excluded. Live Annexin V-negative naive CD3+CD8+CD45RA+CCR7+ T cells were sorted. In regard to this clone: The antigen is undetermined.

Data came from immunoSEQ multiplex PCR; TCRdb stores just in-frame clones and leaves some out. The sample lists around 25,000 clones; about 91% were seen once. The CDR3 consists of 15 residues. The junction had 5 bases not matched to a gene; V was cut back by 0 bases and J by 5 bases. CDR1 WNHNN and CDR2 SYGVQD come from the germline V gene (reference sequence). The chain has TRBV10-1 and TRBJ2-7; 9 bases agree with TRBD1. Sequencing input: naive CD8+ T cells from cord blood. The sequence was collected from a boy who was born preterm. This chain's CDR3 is CASSESGTGWNEQYF. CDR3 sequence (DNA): TGCGCCAGCAGTGAGTCGGGGACAGGGTGGAACGAGCAGTACTTC.